The T cell receptor (beta chain) under discussion was sequenced for a study of T cell changes during pregnancy in multiple sclerosis (dated by TCRdb to between 2019 and 2020). Notes on the research overall: The study examined how the T cell repertoire changed over the course of pregnancy in women with multiple sclerosis.

Receptor libraries were prepared by the immunoSEQ multiplex PCR assay. The source is immuneACCESS, and TCRdb retained only in-frame sequences with V and J called. Part of the clones is not carried over; for the studies checked, unresolved V genes explain less than half of this, and the remainder is unexplained. Present in this sample are 95,000 to 110,000 clones, less than 95% of which were seen just once. Clones ranked in the top ten supply 0.78% of the sample. Concerning this clone itself: Which antigen it targets is not known. No per-base quality is available; no much larger clone lies one base away.

The sample in question was peripheral blood, obtained in the third trimester of pregnancy. The source is a female donor in good health, enrolled as a control in a pregnancy study.

CDR3 loop: CASSLAGGSQETQYF. The nucleotides read TGTGCCAGCAGCTTAGCAGGGGGTTCACAAGAGACCCAGTACTTC. The chain employs TRBV7-6 and TRBJ2-5; TRBD1 is a weak D gene call, 6 bases matching. The CDR3 measures 15 amino acids from cysteine to phenylalanine. Only the CDR3 DNA is retained, 45 bases long and in frame from the first base. CDR1 SGHVS and CDR2 FNYEAQ are derived from the germline V gene. V is reduced by 0 bases and J by 2 bases, leaving a spacing of 10 bases between them.